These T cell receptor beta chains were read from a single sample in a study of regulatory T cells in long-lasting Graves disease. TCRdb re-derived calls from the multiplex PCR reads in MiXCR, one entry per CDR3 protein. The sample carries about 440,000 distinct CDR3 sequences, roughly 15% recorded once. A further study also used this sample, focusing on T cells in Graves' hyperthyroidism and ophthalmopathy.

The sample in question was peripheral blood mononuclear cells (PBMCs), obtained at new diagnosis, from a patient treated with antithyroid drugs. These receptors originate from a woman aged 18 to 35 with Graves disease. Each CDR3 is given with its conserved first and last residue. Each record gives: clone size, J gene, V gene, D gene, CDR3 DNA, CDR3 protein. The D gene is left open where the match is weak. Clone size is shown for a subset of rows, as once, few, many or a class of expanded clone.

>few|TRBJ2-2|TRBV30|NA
TGTGCCTGTGGGGGGTTTTCCGGGGAGCTGTTTTTT
CACGGFSGELFF
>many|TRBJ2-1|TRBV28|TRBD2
TGTGCCAGCAGCCTTGTTGGGGGGGTAAACAATGAGCAGTTCTTC
CASSLVGGVNNEQFF
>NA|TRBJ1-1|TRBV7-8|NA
TGTGCCAGCAGCGCTAAAATGAACACTGAAGCTTTCTTT
CASSAKMNTEAFF
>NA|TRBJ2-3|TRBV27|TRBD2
TGTGCCAGCAGCAACATAGCGGGAGGGAAAGATACGCAGTATTTT
CASSNIAGGKDTQYF
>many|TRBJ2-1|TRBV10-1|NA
TGTGCCAGCAGTGACCCCCCCGGGGCCCCACCGAATGAGCAGTTCTTC
CASSDPPGAPPNEQFF
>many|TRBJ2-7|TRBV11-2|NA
TGTGCCAGCAGCTCAGGGGGGTACGAGCAGTACTTC
CASSSGGYEQYF
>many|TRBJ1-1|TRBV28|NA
TGTGCCAGCAGTAGGCGGGAGGGGATAGGTAACACTGAAGCTTTCTTT
CASSRREGIGNTEAFF
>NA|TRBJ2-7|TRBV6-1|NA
TGTGCCAGCAGTGAAGGGACAGCTCGTTTCTACGAGCAGTACTTC
CASSEGTARFYEQYF
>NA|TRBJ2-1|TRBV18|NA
TGTGCCAGCTCACCACCGACTCAAGAGACCCAGTTCTTC
CASSPPTQETQFF
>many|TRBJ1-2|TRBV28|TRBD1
TGTGCCAGCAGTTCCTTGGACAGGTCTAAGGATGGCTACACCTTC
CASSSLDRSKDGYTF
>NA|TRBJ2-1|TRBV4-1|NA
TGCGCCAGCAGCCATGTTGTTTCACGTGAGCAGTTCTTC
CASSHVVSREQFF
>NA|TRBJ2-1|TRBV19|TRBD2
TGTGCCAGTAGTATAGGGCTCCCCGCTAGCGGGAGGGTAAATGAGCAGTTCTTC
CASSIGLPASGRVNEQFF
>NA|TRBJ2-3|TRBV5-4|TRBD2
TGTGCCAGCAGCTTCGGTCCGACTAGCGCCGAGAATACGCAGTATTTT
CASSFGPTSAENTQYF
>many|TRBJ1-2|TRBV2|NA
TGTGCCAGCAGAAGCGAGGCAGGGAGACCGCTTGATGGCTACACCTTC
CASRSEAGRPLDGYTF
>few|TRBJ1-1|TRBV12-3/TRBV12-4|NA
TGTGCCAGCAGTTTAGAGGGTTTTGAAGCTTTCTTT
CASSLEGFEAFF
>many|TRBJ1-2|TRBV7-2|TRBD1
TGTGCCAGCAGCTTAGCCACAGGGGGCTGGGAAAGCTACACCTTC
CASSLATGGWESYTF
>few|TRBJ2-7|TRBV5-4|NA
TGTGCCAGCAGCTCACAACATAGCGAGTACGAGCAGTACTTC
CASSSQHSEYEQYF
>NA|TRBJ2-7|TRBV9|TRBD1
TGTGCCAGCAGCTCGATGGACAGGAACTACGAGCAGTACTTC
CASSSMDRNYEQYF
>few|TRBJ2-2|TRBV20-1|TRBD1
TGCAGTACGCAGGGGGACGACACCGGGGAGCTGTTTTTT
CSTQGDDTGELFF
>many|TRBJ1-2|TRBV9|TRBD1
TGTGCCAGCAGCGTACCGGACAGGGTTGGCTACACCTTC
CASSVPDRVGYTF
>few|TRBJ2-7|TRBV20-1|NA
TGCAGTGCTAGTGGTCAGCTCGGCGAGCAGTACTTC
CSASGQLGEQYF
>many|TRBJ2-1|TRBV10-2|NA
TGCGCCAGCAGTGACAGGAGCGACAATGAGCAGTTCTTC
CASSDRSDNEQFF
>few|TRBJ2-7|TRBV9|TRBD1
TGTGCCAGCAGCCTCGGCACCGGGACAGAAGCTTACGAGCAGTACTTC
CASSLGTGTEAYEQYF
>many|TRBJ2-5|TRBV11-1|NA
TGTGCCAGCAGCCGAACAGTCCTGGAGACCCAGTACTTC
CASSRTVLETQYF
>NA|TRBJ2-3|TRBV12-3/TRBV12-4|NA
TGTGCCAGCAGTTTTCGGAGACAGACCACAGATACGCAGTATTTT
CASSFRRQTTDTQYF
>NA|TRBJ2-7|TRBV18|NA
TGTGCCAGTGCGGCTAAGGCAGGCATCACCTACGAGCAGTACTTC
CASAAKAGITYEQYF
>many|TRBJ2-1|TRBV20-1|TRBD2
TGCAGTGCTAGAGCAGTAGCGGGAGTCCATGGTTACAATGAGCAGTTCTTC
CSARAVAGVHGYNEQFF
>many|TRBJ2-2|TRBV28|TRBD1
TGTGCCAGCAGTTTGCGGACCATCGGTCCGGGACAGGGCGGTACCGGGGAGCTGTTTTTT
CASSLRTIGPGQGGTGELFF
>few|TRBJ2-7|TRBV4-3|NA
TGCGCCAGCAGCCAAGTTGTAGGGGGCTACGAGCAGTACTTC
CASSQVVGGYEQYF
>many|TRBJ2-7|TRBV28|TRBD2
TGTGCCAGCAGGAGTAGCGGGAGTTCCGAGCAGTACTTC
CASRSSGSSEQYF
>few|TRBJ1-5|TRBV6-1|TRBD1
TGTGCCAGCAGTGAGACAGGGTTTCAGCCCCAGCATTTT
CASSETGFQPQHF
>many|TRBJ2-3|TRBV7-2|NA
TGTGCCAGCAGCTTATATCCAGATACGCAGTATTTT
CASSLYPDTQYF